This T cell receptor beta chain was observed in a study of blood T cell repertoires in COVID-19. Background on the study: Italy, Spain and the United States were the sources of the convalescent and acute COVID-19 samples. T cells, B-cell-depleted T cells, or PBMCs supplied cDNA or gDNA.

V shed 4 bases and J 0 bases; nucleotides not matched to a gene: 3. The CDR3 totals 14 residues. In germline, CDR1 is SGHTA, CDR2 FQGNSA. In the original processing: Researchers report that nucleated cell counts were estimated from reference gene primer amplification. Profiling relied on immunoSEQ multiplex PCR, and the TCRdb table lists in-frame clones only, not all of them. That table furnishes V, J and clone size, whereas the DNA furnished D and trimming. The table has more than 110,000 clones, about 80% seen once. The clonotype comes from a man aged 55-75 years with acute or convalescent COVID-19. Sequenced input: peripheral blood. J is TRBJ2-7 and V is TRBV7-2; TRBD1 agrees at 7 bases. This CDR3 reads CASSSGTASYEQYF. The CDR3 DNA sequence: TGTGCCAGCAGCTCCGGGACAGCCTCCTACGAGCAGTACTTC.